These T cell receptor beta chains were read from a single sample in a study of CD8+CD57+ T cells in acquired aplastic anemia. Via MiXCR, TCRdb re-called the reads, giving one row per CDR3 protein. The sample carries hundreds of thousands of distinct CDR3 sequences, 65% to 80% recorded once. Material for sequencing was sorted CD4+, CD8+, or CD8+CD57+ T cells (not recorded which) from PBMCs. All receptors derive from a human donor in good health, serving as a control. Each CDR3 is given with its conserved first and last residue. A D gene is named only where the DNA matches it firmly. Clone size appears in some rows only: once, few, many, or a class for an expanded clone.

many,TRBJ1-5,.,TRBV5-1,TGCGCCAGCAGATTGTCAGGGGATGGTCAGCCCCAGCATTTT,CASRLSGDGQPQHF
many,TRBJ1-6,TRBD1,TRBV5-1,TGCGCCAGCAGCTTGGACAGGGGTCATTCACCCCTCCACTTT,CASSLDRGHSPLHF
.,TRBJ2-2,.,TRBV7-8,TGTGCCAGCAGCTTCAGCTACGGTCAGTACTTCGAGATATTTTTT,CASSFSYGQYFEIFF
.,TRBJ2-7,TRBD2,TRBV20-1,TGCAGTGCTAGAGGGACTAGCGGGGGGGCCTACGAGCAGTACTTC,CSARGTSGGAYEQYF
.,TRBJ2-5,.,TRBV19,TGTGCCAGTAGTATAGGGGAGCTTAAAGAGACCCAGTACTTC,CASSIGELKETQYF
.,TRBJ2-3,.,TRBV20-1,TGCAGTGCTAGAGATCTGACAGGCTTACCAGATACGCAGTATTTT,CSARDLTGLPDTQYF
.,TRBJ2-7,.,TRBV7-2,TGTGCCAGCAGCTTAGCTACGGGGGCGCGGGGGAAGCAGTACTTC,CASSLATGARGKQYF
.,TRBJ1-4,TRBD1,TRBV6-2/TRBV6-3,TGTGCCAGCAGTTACTACGGGACAGGATTTCAAACTGGGGAAAAACTGTTTTTT,CASSYYGTGFQTGEKLFF
.,TRBJ2-5,TRBD2,TRBV5-1,TGCGCCAGCAGCTTTATAGCGGGGGTGGAGACCCAGTACTTC,CASSFIAGVETQYF
many,TRBJ2-1,.,TRBV7-2,TGTGCCAGCAGCTTAGAATTGCGGGGCGGCGATGAGCAGTTCTTC,CASSLELRGGDEQFF
.,TRBJ2-1,.,TRBV7-3,TGTGCCAGCAGCTTAGATGCCCTACGGGGAAATGAGCAGTTCTTC,CASSLDALRGNEQFF
many,TRBJ2-2,.,TRBV10-1,TGCGCCAGCAGTGAGTCCGGGGGCACCGGGGAGCTGTTTTTT,CASSESGGTGELFF
.,TRBJ1-1,.,TRBV7-3,TGTGCCAGCAGCTTGTTGGGGCAAGACACTGAAACGCACTTT,CASSLLGQDTETHF
.,TRBJ2-1,TRBD1,TRBV10-2,TGCGCCAGCAAACGGGACAGGGGTGACCACAATGAGCAGTTCTTC,CASKRDRGDHNEQFF
.,TRBJ1-1,.,TRBV20-1,TGCAGTGCTAGGGAGGGACACCGCATGAACACTGAAGCTTTCTTT,CSAREGHRMNTEAFF
.,TRBJ1-1,.,TRBV7-2,TGTGCCAGCAGGCTAACACGCCCGGGTACCGCAGCATTTTTT,CASRLTRPGTAAFF
many,TRBJ2-7,TRBD2,TRBV4-2,TGTGCCAGCAGCCAGCAGGTGACTAGCGACTACGAGCAGTACTTC,CASSQQVTSDYEQYF
.,TRBJ1-1,.,TRBV7-9,TGTGCTAGCAGCACAGGGACGGTGAACACTGAAGCTTTCTTT,CASSTGTVNTEAFF
.,TRBJ2-5,.,TRBV2,TGTGCCAGCAGTAGCAGAACACGGGAGACCCAGTACTTC,CASSSRTRETQYF
.,TRBJ1-5,.,TRBV7-7,TGTGCCAGCAGCCAAGACACCCAAGAGACCCAGTACCTCCATTTT,CASSQDTQETQYLHF
.,TRBJ2-5,TRBD1,TRBV2,TGTGCCAGCAGTGATGAAGACAGGGTAGAACAGACCCAGTACTTC,CASSDEDRVEQTQYF
.,TRBJ2-7,TRBD2,TRBV29-1,TGCAGCGTTGAGTCTAGCGGGAGTAGGGAGCAGTACTTC,CSVESSGSREQYF
.,TRBJ2-7,TRBD1,TRBV20-1,TGCAGTGCTAGAGGACAGGGGTCGTACGAGCAGTACTTC,CSARGQGSYEQYF
.,TRBJ1-1,.,TRBV24-1,TGTGCCACCAGAGCCACAGTGAACACTGAAGCTTTCTTT,CATRATVNTEAFF
.,TRBJ1-6,.,TRBV9,TGTGCCAGCAGCGGACGGTGGGGGGATACACACTACCACTTT,CASSGRWGDTHYHF
.,TRBJ1-6,.,TRBV11-1,TGTGCCAGCCGCTGGGGGGACCTGAATTCACCCCTCCACTTT,CASRWGDLNSPLHF
.,TRBJ1-1,.,TRBV7-2,TGTGCCAGCAGCTCTCAGGGGCCGGAGACTGAAGCTTTCTTT,CASSSQGPETEAFF
.,TRBJ2-7,TRBD1,TRBV9,TGTGCCAGCAGCGTAGACCCAGGGGGCTCCTACGAGCAGTACTTC,CASSVDPGGSYEQYF
.,TRBJ1-3,.,TRBV7-2,TGTGCCAGCAGCTTACGAGGGACCTATGAAAACACCATATATTTT,CASSLRGTYENTIYF
many,TRBJ1-2,.,TRBV20-1,TGCAGTGCCTACAGGGCTAACTATGGCTACACCTTC,CSAYRANYGYTF
.,TRBJ1-2,TRBD1,TRBV2,TGTGCCAGCAGCTTGGGAGTCCCGGGACAGGAGATCTACACCTTC,CASSLGVPGQEIYTF
.,TRBJ1-1,.,TRBV7-3,TGCGCCAGCAGCCCGGATGCCAGGGGGAACACTGAAGCTTTCTTT,CASSPDARGNTEAFF
.,TRBJ1-1,.,TRBV7-3,TGTGCTAGCAGCTGGAGGGGGAGGAAGCCTGAGGCTTTCTTT,CASSWRGRKPEAFF
.,TRBJ1-2,.,TRBV12-3/TRBV12-4,TGTGCCAGCAGGACCTTATCATCAGGGAACTATGGCTACACCTTC,CASRTLSSGNYGYTF
.,TRBJ2-2,.,TRBV7-2,TGTGCCGGCAGCTTGGGTAGGGGGGCCGGGGAGCTGTTTTTT,CAGSLGRGAGELFF
many,TRBJ2-3,TRBD1,TRBV5-8,TGTGCCAGCAGCTTGGGGACAGGGACAGATACGCAGTATTTT,CASSLGTGTDTQYF
many,TRBJ2-5,.,TRBV20-1,TGCAGTGCTAGGGGTTTTAGCGGACACCAAGAGACCCAGTACTTC,CSARGFSGHQETQYF
.,TRBJ1-2,TRBD1,TRBV7-3,TGTGCCACCAGCAGTGACCGGGCAGGGGGCAATGGCTACACCTTC,CATSSDRAGGNGYTF
.,TRBJ2-7,.,TRBV2,TGTGCCGCCACCGGCGGGGAGGGGGCGCACGAGCAGTACTTC,CAATGGEGAHEQYF
once,TRBJ1-2,.,TRBV2,TGTGCCAGTAGTGGCCGTGGACGGGGAAACACCTTC,CASSGRGRGNTF
many,TRBJ1-2,TRBD1,TRBV18,TGTGCCAGCTCACCACCCTCCGCGGACAGGTTGGCTGGCTACACCTTC,CASSPPSADRLAGYTF
few,TRBJ1-5,.,TRBV19,TGTGCCAGTAGTACAAGGGGGGCGGAGACCCAGCATTTT,CASSTRGAETQHF
.,TRBJ1-6,.,TRBV10-3,TGTGCCATCAGTGTACGAGCGGGGGACAATTCACCCCTCCACTTT,CAISVRAGDNSPLHF
.,TRBJ2-3,.,TRBV7-2,TGTGCCAGCAGCTTAGGGAGTCGGGCGGTGAACACCGGGTATTTT,CASSLGSRAVNTGYF
once,TRBJ2-2,.,TRBV12-3/TRBV12-4,TGTGCCAGCAGCTGCGACGCCTCGAGGGTGGACGGGGAGCTGTTTTTT,CASSCDASRVDGELFF
.,TRBJ2-1,.,TRBV20-1,TGCAGTGCTAGAACACCCCTTGCGGGGCCCACAGATACGCAGTTCTTC,CSARTPLAGPTDTQFF
.,TRBJ2-5,.,TRBV12-3/TRBV12-4,TGTGCCAGCAGTTTTCCGGGACAAGTGACCCAGCACTTC,CASSFPGQVTQHF
many,TRBJ1-3,.,TRBV7-2,TGTGCCAGCAGCTTGTCGACAAACACCATATATTTT,CASSLSTNTIYF
.,TRBJ1-2,.,TRBV12-3/TRBV12-4,TGTGCCAGCACTCACCGTGATTATGGCTACACCTTC,CASTHRDYGYTF
once,TRBJ2-7,.,TRBV7-2,TGTGCCAGCCACCCTCAGGGCGCGTTTTCCTACGAGCAGTACTTC,CASHPQGAFSYEQYF
.,TRBJ2-1,TRBD1,TRBV12-3/TRBV12-4,TGTGCCAGCAGCTTGGGACAGTGGAGCTCCTACAATGAGCAGTTCTTC,CASSLGQWSSYNEQFF
.,TRBJ1-4,.,TRBV7-3,TGTGCCAGCAGCTTCGCGGGGGCTAGCACAGATACGCAGTTT,CASSFAGASTDTQF
.,TRBJ1-1,.,TRBV4-1,TGCGCCGGCAGCCGGGAGGGACGTACTGGAGCTTTCTTT,CAGSREGRTGAFF
.,TRBJ1-1,.,TRBV20-1,TGCAGTGCTAGAGATTGGGGCTCGGTCAAAGCTTTCTTT,CSARDWGSVKAFF